The following is a T cell receptor (beta chain) sequence with its context. CDR1 is KGHSH and CDR2 is LQKENI in the germline V gene. V lost 1 base, J lost 2 bases, and 8 bases lay in between. The CDR3 spans 14 residues. The record originates from a study of identifying expanded T cells in peripheral blood. Method: immunoSEQ multiplex PCR; TCRdb's copy keeps in-frame clones and lacks some. Seen here are about 110,000 clones, around 90% observed once, and the top ten hold roughly 7.6%. This receptor was identified in a person aged 18 to 70 in good health. Sequencing was carried out using blood. The chain employs TRBV18 and TRBJ1-2; D uncertain. For the CDR3, the DNA is TGTGCCAGCTCACCACGCCAGGTGAACTATGGCTACACCTTC. Its protein is CASSPRQVNYGYTF.